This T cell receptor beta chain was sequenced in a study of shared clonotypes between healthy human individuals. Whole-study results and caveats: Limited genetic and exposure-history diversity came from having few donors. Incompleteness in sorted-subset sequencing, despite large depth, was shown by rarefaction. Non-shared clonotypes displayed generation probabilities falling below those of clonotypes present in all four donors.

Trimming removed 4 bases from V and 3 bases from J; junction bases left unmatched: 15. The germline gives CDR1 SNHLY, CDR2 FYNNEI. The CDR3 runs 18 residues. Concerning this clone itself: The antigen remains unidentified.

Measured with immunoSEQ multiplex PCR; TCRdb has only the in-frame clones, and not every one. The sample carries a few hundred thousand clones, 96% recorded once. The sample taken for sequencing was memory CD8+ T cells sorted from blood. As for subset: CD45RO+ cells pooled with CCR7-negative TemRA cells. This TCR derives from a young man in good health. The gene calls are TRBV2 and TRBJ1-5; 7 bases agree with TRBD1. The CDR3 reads CASSVWAGGKGDNQPQHF. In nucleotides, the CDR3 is TGTGCCAGCAGTGTCTGGGCAGGGGGGAAGGGAGACAATCAGCCCCAGCATTTT.